This T cell receptor (beta chain) was recovered during a study of Graves' ophthalmopathy and Graves' hyperthyroidism. The TCR beta CDR3 regions underwent amplification from RNA transcripts. Scientists carried out first-round RT-PCR using HTBI primers and then a second-round multiplex PCR. TCRdb re-called the multiplex PCR reads with MiXCR, one entry per CDR3 protein. This table holds 600,000 to 650,000 distinct CDR3 sequences, approximately 21% found once. Study-wide findings and caveats: Ophthalmopathy progression cases were predicted by the model with approximately 66% sensitivity and approximately 74% specificity.

Details on this clonotype: Its specificity is unknown.

The CDR3 runs 14 residues. Trimming at V came to 6 bases and at J to 2 bases, leaving 6 bases not matched to a gene. Germline CDR1 and CDR2: MNHNS and SASEGT. Researchers classed hyperthyroidism as stable given no ophthalmopathy within 18 months of follow-up. This sequence joins TRBV6-1 and TRBJ1-1, with TRBD1 matching over 7 bases. This TCR was recovered from a woman aged 18-29 years with stable Graves' hyperthyroidism. Some clones in this sample may be carry-over from other donors' samples. The specimen was peripheral blood. CDR3 nucleotides: TGTGCCAGCAGGATCGGGACAGCTAACACTGAAGCTTTCTTT. Amino acid sequence: CASRIGTANTEAFF.